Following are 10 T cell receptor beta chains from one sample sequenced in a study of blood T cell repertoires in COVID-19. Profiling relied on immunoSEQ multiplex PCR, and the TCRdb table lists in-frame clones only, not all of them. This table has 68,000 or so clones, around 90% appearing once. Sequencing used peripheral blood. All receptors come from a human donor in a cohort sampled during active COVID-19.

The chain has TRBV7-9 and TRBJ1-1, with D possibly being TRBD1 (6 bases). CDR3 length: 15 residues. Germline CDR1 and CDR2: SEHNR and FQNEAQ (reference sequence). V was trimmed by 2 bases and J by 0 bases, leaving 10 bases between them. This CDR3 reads CASSLRQGMNTEAFF. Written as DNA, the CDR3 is TGTGCCAGCAGCTTACGGCAGGGGATGAACACTGAAGCTTTCTTT.

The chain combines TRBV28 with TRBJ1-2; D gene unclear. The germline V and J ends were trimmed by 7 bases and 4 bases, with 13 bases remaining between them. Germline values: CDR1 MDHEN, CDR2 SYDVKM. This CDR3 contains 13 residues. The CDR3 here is CASTPGAGYGYTF. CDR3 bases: TGTGCCAGCACCCCAGGAGCGGGCTATGGCTACACCTTC.

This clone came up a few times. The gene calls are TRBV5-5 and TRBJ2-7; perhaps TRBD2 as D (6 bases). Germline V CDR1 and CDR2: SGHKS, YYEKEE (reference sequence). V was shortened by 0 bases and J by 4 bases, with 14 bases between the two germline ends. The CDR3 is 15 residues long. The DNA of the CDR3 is TGTGCCAGCAGCTTGGTCCAGGGCGGGATGTACGAGCAGTACTTC. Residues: CASSLVQGGMYEQYF.

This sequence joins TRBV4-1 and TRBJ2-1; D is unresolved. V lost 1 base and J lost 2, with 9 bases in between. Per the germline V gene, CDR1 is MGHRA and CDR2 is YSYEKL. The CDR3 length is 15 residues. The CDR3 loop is CASSQGSQAYNEQFF. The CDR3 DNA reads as TGCGCCAGCAGCCAAGGTAGTCAGGCCTACAATGAGCAGTTCTTC.

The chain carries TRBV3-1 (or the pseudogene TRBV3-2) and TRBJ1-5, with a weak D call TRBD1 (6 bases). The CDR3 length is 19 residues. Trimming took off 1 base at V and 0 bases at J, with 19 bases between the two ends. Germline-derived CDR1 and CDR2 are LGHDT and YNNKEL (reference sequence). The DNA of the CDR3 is TGTGCCAGCAGCCAAGGACATAACTCCGGGACATCTAGCAATCAGCCCCAGCATTTT. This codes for CASSQGHNSGTSSNQPQHF.

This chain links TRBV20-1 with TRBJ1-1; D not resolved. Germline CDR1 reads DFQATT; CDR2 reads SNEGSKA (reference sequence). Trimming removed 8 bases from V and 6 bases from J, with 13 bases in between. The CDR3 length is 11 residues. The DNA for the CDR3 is TGCAGTTCCAGGTTTGGCGCTGAAGCTTTCTTT. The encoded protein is CSSRFGAEAFF.

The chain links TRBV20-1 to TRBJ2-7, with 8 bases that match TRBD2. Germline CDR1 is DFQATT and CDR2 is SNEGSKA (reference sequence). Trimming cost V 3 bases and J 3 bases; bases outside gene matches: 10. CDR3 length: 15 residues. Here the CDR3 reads CSASFLAGKHYEQYF. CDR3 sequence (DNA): TGCAGTGCTAGTTTCCTAGCGGGCAAACACTACGAGCAGTACTTC.

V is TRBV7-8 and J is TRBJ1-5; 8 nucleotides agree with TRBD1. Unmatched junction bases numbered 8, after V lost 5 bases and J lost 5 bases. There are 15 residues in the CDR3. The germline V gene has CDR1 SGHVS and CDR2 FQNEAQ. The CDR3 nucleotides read TGTGCCAGCAGCATATTATACAGGGGGGATCAGCCCCAGCATTTT. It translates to CASSILYRGDQPQHF.

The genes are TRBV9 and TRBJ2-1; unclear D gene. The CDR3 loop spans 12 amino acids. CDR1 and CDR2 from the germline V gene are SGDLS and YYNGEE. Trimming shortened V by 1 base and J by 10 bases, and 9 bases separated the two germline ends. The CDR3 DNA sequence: TGTGCCAGCAGCGTATCTCCCCTGGAGCAGTTCTTC. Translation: CASSVSPLEQFF.

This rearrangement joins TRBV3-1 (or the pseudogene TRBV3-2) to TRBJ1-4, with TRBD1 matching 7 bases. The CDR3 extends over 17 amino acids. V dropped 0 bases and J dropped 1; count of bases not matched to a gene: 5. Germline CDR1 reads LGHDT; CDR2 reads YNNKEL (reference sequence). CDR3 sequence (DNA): TGTGCCAGCAGCCAAGAAAAGGGGGCACAAACTAATGAAAAACTGTTTTTT. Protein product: CASSQEKGAQTNEKLFF.